This T cell receptor beta chain comes out of a study of regulatory T cells in long-lasting Graves disease (TCRdb year 2021). Broadly, across the study: Antithyroid drugs had been taken for less than 3 months by newly diagnosed Graves' disease patients. This study used TCR sequencing and RNA sequencing of peripheral blood to compare persistent Graves' disease patients against newly diagnosed Graves' disease patients. The study was conducted in China and was registered as a clinical trial. A total of 33 samples underwent TCR sequencing: around 13 from persistent and approximately 20 from newly diagnosed Graves' disease patients. General study outcomes and caveats: The study examined only peripheral blood because the primary lesion, thyroid tissue, could not be accessed. More public clonotypes were shared among persistent patients (under 3,000) than among newly diagnosed patients (more than 900). The small sample size was acknowledged by the authors as a limitation that may reduce accuracy. Sequencing and analysis were restricted to the TCR beta chain. Persistent Graves' disease patients showed lower TCR Shannon entropy and fewer highly expanded clones than newly diagnosed patients, suggesting clonal expansion. Preferential use of TRBV28, TRBJ1-2 and TRBJ2-5 was observed in persistent disease, whereas TRBV20-1 and TRBJ2-1 were favored in newly diagnosed disease.

The sample's time point label, decoded: newly diagnosed GD, antithyroid drugs for less than 3 months. For both TCR sequencing and RNA sequencing, RNA was extracted from PBMCs in TRIzol. Graves' disease was diagnosed according to American Thyroid Association guidelines. Recruitment of patients was carried out at an endocrinology department in Xi'an, China. Each patient gave approximately 10 milliliters of peripheral blood, collected in an EDTA anticoagulant tube. Ficoll Paque Plus density gradient separation was used to isolate PBMCs, and no further T cell sorting was performed. An Agilent 2100 Bioanalyzer and agarose gel were used to check RNA quality, while a NanoDrop 2000 measured RNA concentration. There are 13 amino acids in the CDR3, from cysteine to phenylalanine inclusive. Just CDR3 DNA is preserved here, 39 bases in frame from base 1. The V and J ends are trimmed by 5 bases and 1 base, leaving 9 bases between them. The germline V gene specifies SGHAT as CDR1 and FQNNGV as CDR2.

This clonotype was detected many times. The clone's antigen remains unknown. Nothing much larger sits one base from this clone, and base qualities are not available. Library generation was performed with multiplex PCR. TCRdb lists the instrument as Illumina HiSeq 4000. TCR beta libraries were built with iRepertoire HTBI primers and Arm-PCR amplification of CDR3 regions. PCR products were gel purified before sequencing. Per the original workflow: Gene usage analysis of CDR3 amino acid clonotypes used the 60 to 80 TRBV and around 14 TRBJ segments found across samples. Filtered high-quality paired reads were merged into contigs using COPE and FqMerger. BLAST was used to align contigs to IMGT TRBV, TRBD and TRBJ reference genes, with CDR3 defined following IMGT. Any clonotype with a frequency above 0.1% was classified as a highly expanded clone. Shannon entropy served as the measure of repertoire diversity, while the Gini coefficient captured V-J evenness. A clonotype was considered public if more than one individual shared it. TCRdb reran the public reads through fastp at Q25 and MiXCR, keeping productive beta chains. Under each unique CDR3 protein, matching rows form one entry showing the most common genes and DNA. Clone size and V and J calls follow TCRdb, not the original study. This sample holds roughly 410,000 distinct CDR3 sequences; 15% were observed only once. Over 7.5% of the sample comes from the top ten.

In addition, the sample was reused for a study of T cells in Graves' hyperthyroidism and ophthalmopathy. As that second study puts it: Stable Graves' hyperthyroidism was defined as the absence of progression to ophthalmopathy over 18 months of follow-up. The hyperthyroidism patients were between 18 and 65 years old and newly diagnosed, with a disease duration of less than 2 months. Exclusion was applied to patients with uncontrolled infections, other autoimmune diseases, pregnancy or lactation. Diagnoses were established on the basis of clinical symptoms, serum thyroxine and TRAb, thyroid ultrasound, and orbital computed tomography. The first round of RT-PCR for the TCR CDR3 was performed with the HTBI primer set and the Qiagen OneStep RT-PCR kit. Blood samples also contained most of the expanded thyroid clonotypes (frequency above 0.001), which suggests that blood repertoires may reflect thyroid immune responses. A 13 V-J signature model separated ophthalmopathy from stable hyperthyroidism, with roughly 88% sensitivity and 81.08% specificity in cross-validation and 80%/75% in testing. During validation, the model predicted progression to ophthalmopathy a median of around 7 months ahead of onset, with 70.59% sensitivity and 72.22% specificity. TCR V-J signatures able to tell the groups apart were searched for in a discovery cohort of more than 90 patients, of whom fewer than 45 had Graves' ophthalmopathy and some 60 had stable Graves' hyperthyroidism. Prospective prediction of ophthalmopathy was tested in an independent validation cohort consisting of 18 hyperthyroidism patients and around 16 patients who later progressed to ophthalmopathy. The roughly 94 discovery patients were randomly split 7:3 into training and test sets. In over five Graves' hyperthyroidism patients, the study also compared T-cell repertoires from thyroid tissue with T-cell repertoires from blood. After blood sampling, hyperthyroidism patients were treated with methimazole at a starting dose of 30 mg daily, and ophthalmopathy patients were treated with high-dose intravenous methylprednisolone. Libraries were constructed in a second round of multiplex PCR, after which size selection and purification were carried out. Libraries were sequenced paired-end with 100 bp reads on an Illumina HiSeq2000. SOAPnuke was used to process the raw data, throwing out any read that contained adapters or uncalled bases, had a mean Phred below 15, or lacked an exact constant-primer or identifier match. COPE v1.2.5 was used to merge high-quality paired reads, and clonotypes were defined as unique nucleotide sequences. MiTCR v1.1 was used to align clonotypes to the IMGT TRBV, TRBD and TRBJ reference segments. Analysis was restricted to V-J combinations with a frequency above 0.0001, which covered roughly 99% of repertoires. The TCS score was defined as the ratio of F50 (clonal expansion) to E x V (chaos), calculated using BLOSUM62-based TCRdist between CDR3 peptides within each V-J. Welch's t-statistics and random forest reduced around 520 V-J features to about 12, which were used in a naive Bayes classifier (R e1071). No statistical method was used to fix the sample size in advance, and group allocation was not hidden from the investigators. According to the paper, TCR Vbeta CDR3 sequencing was carried out on around 140 peripheral blood samples, which came from fewer than 50 ophthalmopathy, about 75 hyperthyroidism and approximately 17 progressor patients.

The material sequenced was peripheral blood mononuclear cells (PBMCs), taken at new diagnosis, from a patient treated with antithyroid drugs. The TCR originated in a woman in her thirties or forties with Graves disease. Donor details come from another sample of the same person, matched by shared clones. The chain is made from TRBV11-2 and TRBJ2-7; the D gene is perhaps TRBD1, on 7 matching bases. The CDR3 region: CASSAGQSYEQYF. The nucleotides read TGTGCCAGCAGCGCGGGACAGTCCTACGAGCAGTACTTC.